Each of the 16 T cell receptor beta chains below was sequenced from the same sample in a study of T cells in Graves' hyperthyroidism and ophthalmopathy. Regions amplified from RNA transcripts were the TCR beta CDR3 regions. HTBI primers were employed in a first-round RT-PCR of the TCR CDR3. Using its own MiXCR run on the multiplex PCR reads, TCRdb lists one record per CDR3 protein. The sample has about 640,000 distinct CDR3 sequences, about a fifth seen once; the top ten hold roughly a third. Input material: blood. These receptors were obtained from a man younger than 45 with Graves' ophthalmopathy.

This clonotype has a handful of counts. The chain employs TRBV5-1 and TRBJ2-1, with 15 nucleotides matching TRBD2. Germline values: CDR1 SGHRS, CDR2 YFSETQ. The CDR3 has 18 amino acids. V dropped 1 base and J dropped 5; count of bases not matched to a gene: 7. The CDR3 sequence: CASSLSRTSGRADNEQFF. The CDR3, as DNA: TGCGCCAGCAGCTTGAGTAGGACTAGCGGGAGGGCCGACAATGAGCAGTTCTTC.

This clonotype came up a few times. The V gene is TRBV18, the J gene TRBJ2-2, with 10 bases aligning to TRBD1. V trimming: 4 bases; J trimming: 5 bases; junction bases outside the gene matches: 10. From germline, CDR1 is KGHSH and CDR2 LQKENI. CDR3 size: 17 residues. CDR3 in amino acids: CASSRAPGTGATGELFF. The CDR3 DNA sequence: TGTGCCAGCTCACGAGCTCCCGGGACAGGGGCGACCGGGGAGCTGTTTTTT. Filled out from reference TRBV18 and TRBJ2-2, the complete variable domain reads NAGVMQNPRHLVRRRGQEARLRCSPMKGHSHVYWYRQLPEEGLKFMVYLQKENIIDESGMPKERFSAEFPKEGPSILRIQQVVRGDSAAYFCASSRAPGTGATGELFFGEGSRLTVL.

This clonotype was observed a few times. The chain couples TRBV9 to TRBJ2-7; 8 nucleotides align to TRBD1. J gave up 6 bases and V 4 bases, and 12 bases lay outside the gene matches. CDR3 length: 15 amino acids. Germline loops: CDR1 SGDLS, CDR2 YYNGEE. The chain's CDR3 is CASSPYRGDSAEQYF. The DNA for the CDR3 is TGTGCCAGCAGCCCTTACAGGGGGGATTCGGCCGAGCAGTACTTC.

The chain links TRBV20-1 to TRBJ2-4; perhaps TRBD2 as D (6 bases). Germline V CDR1 and CDR2: DFQATT, SNEGSKA (reference sequence). V dropped 0 bases and J dropped 5 bases, with 11 bases sitting between them. CDR3 length: 14 amino acids. The CDR3 DNA sequence: TGCAGTGCTAGAGAGGAGGGAATCGAAAACATTCAGTACTTC. This translates into CSAREEGIENIQYF.

The chain is built from TRBV2 and TRBJ2-1; the match to TRBD2 covers 10 bases. J lost 8 bases, V lost 6 bases, and 13 bases had no gene match. This CDR3 has 16 residues. Germline CDR1 reads SNHLY; CDR2 reads FYNNEI. DNA of the CDR3: TGTGCCAGCAGGACCTCTAGCGGGAGAGGCGGGGATGAGCAGTTCTTC. Translating it yields CASRTSSGRGGDEQFF.

This clonotype was detected only a few times. The chain is built from TRBV5-1 and TRBJ2-5; perhaps TRBD2 as D (6 bases). V dropped 2 bases and J dropped 0 bases, with 14 bases sitting between them. CDR1 and CDR2 from the germline V gene are SGHRS and YFSETQ. This CDR3 is 16 amino acids long. CDR3 in DNA: TGCGCCAGCAGCTTTCAGCAGCGGGCGAACCAAGAGACCCAGTACTTC. Amino acid sequence: CASSFQQRANQETQYF.

This clonotype was counted between two and nine times. V gene TRBV11-2 combines with J gene TRBJ2-7; a possible D gene is TRBD2 (6 bases). The V gene's germline CDR1 is SGHAT and CDR2 FQNNGV. Trimming removed 3 bases at V and 2 bases at J, with 14 bases between. The CDR3 runs to 15 residues. The CDR3: CASSFSGTVTYEQYF. The CDR3 nucleotides read TGTGCCAGCAGCTTCTCCGGGACTGTAACCTACGAGCAGTACTTC.

This clonotype was counted between two and nine times. The gene calls are TRBV28 and TRBJ1-5; 8 nucleotides agree with TRBD1. Germline V gene sequence: CDR1 MDHEN, CDR2 SYDVKM. V was clipped by 7 bases and J by 6 bases; unmatched bases: 11. This CDR3 contains 15 residues. This chain's CDR3 is CASTLWAGGRQPQHF. The DNA for the CDR3 is TGTGCCAGCACCTTGTGGGCAGGGGGCCGTCAGCCCCAGCATTTT.

Only a few counts were recorded for this clonotype. This chain joins TRBV20-1 and TRBJ1-5, with TRBD1 matching over 8 bases. The CDR3 is 16 residues long. Germline-derived CDR1 and CDR2 are DFQATT and SNEGSKA (reference sequence). The V segment lost 5 bases and the J segment 6 bases; nucleotides outside the gene matches: 15. In DNA, the CDR3 is TGCAGTGCTGGGGACTGGACAGGGCGAGGAGGTCAGCCCCAGCATTTT. Its protein is CSAGDWTGRGGQPQHF.

This clonotype was observed many times. The CDR3 DNA is TGCAGTGCTAGTGGGACGGGAGGCAAACAAGAGACCCAGTACTTC. Amino acid sequence: CSASGTGGKQETQYF. The gene calls are TRBV20-1 and TRBJ2-5, with 7 nucleotides matching TRBD2. The V and J ends lost 3 bases and 2 bases, in that order; junction bases with no gene match: 9. Germline values: CDR1 DFQATT, CDR2 SNEGSKA (reference sequence). The CDR3 runs 15 residues.

This clonotype was detected only a few times. CDR3 in amino acids: CASSATSGRAPSSYNEQFF. CDR3 bases: TGTGCCAGCAGCGCGACTAGCGGGAGGGCTCCAAGCTCCTACAATGAGCAGTTCTTC. The rearrangement joins TRBV9 to TRBJ2-1, with 14 bases lining up with TRBD2. Germline loops: CDR1 SGDLS, CDR2 YYNGEE. The CDR3 is 19 amino acids. Trimming took 3 bases from V and 0 from J; bases not matched to a gene: 8.

The genes are TRBV12-3 or TRBV12-4 and TRBJ1-5; 8 positions match TRBD1. This CDR3 comprises 16 residues. Germline trimming cut 3 bases from V and 5 bases from J; bases unmatched to any gene: 9. CDR3 sequence: CASSFGRGRRDQPQHF. CDR3 coding DNA: TGTGCCAGCAGTTTTGGCAGGGGGCGCCGAGATCAGCCCCAGCATTTT.

There are many counts of this clonotype. V is TRBV12-3 or TRBV12-4 and J is TRBJ1-5; tentative D call: TRBD1 (5 bases). The V and J ends lost 4 bases and 4 bases respectively, with 14 bases between them. This CDR3 is built from 15 residues. CDR3 sequence (DNA): TGTGCCAGCAGTTCGTCTCAGGGCACGAATCAGCCCCAGCATTTT. The encoded protein is CASSSSQGTNQPQHF.

This clonotype was recorded a few times. The genes are TRBV3-1 and TRBJ2-1; TRBD1 aligns across 8 bases. The CDR3 totals 14 residues. Germline CDR1 and CDR2: LGHDT and YNNKEL (reference sequence). V lost 5 bases, J lost 5 bases, and 5 bases stayed unmatched. Here the CDR3 reads CASSRTGSNNEQFF. DNA for the CDR3: TGTGCCAGCAGCAGGACAGGGTCGAACAATGAGCAGTTCTTC.

A few counts support this clonotype. The chain carries TRBV30 and TRBJ2-3; D possibly uses TRBD1 or TRBD2 (6 bases each). CDR1 is GTSNPN and CDR2 is SVGIG in the germline V gene (reference sequence). The CDR3 is 14 amino acids. V lost 3 bases to trimming and J lost 0 bases, with 10 bases between them. The CDR3, as DNA: TGTGCCTGGAGAAGGGGGACTAGCACAGATACGCAGTATTTT. Encoded protein: CAWRRGTSTDTQYF. The whole variable domain, filled in from reference TRBV30 and TRBJ2-3, reads SQTIHQWPATLVQPVGSPLSLECTVEGTSNPNLYWYRQAAGRGLQLLFYSVGIGQISSEVPQNLSASRPQDRQFILSSKKLLLSDSGFYLCAWRRGTSTDTQYFGPGTRLTVL.

The chain uses TRBV29-1 and TRBJ2-7; TRBD1 matches 8 bases. The CDR3 contains 15 residues. Germline CDR1 and CDR2: SQVTM and ANQGSEA. Trimming took 5 bases from V and 8 from J; bases not matched to a gene: 17. CDR3 protein: CSVPDRGLYELKQYF. CDR3 sequence (DNA): TGCAGCGTTCCCGACAGGGGCCTCTACGAGTTGAAGCAGTACTTC.